This T cell receptor (beta chain) was sequenced in a study of tumor-infiltrating lymphocytes in primary liver carcinoma. Study background: Each sample had roughly 3.65 to 8 million productive TCRbeta reads regardless of tissue type.

Using a constant-region primer together with ProtoScript II reverse transcriptase, TCR beta cDNA was made from approximately 0.55 ug of total RNA. Libraries of TCR beta came from three nested multiplex PCR rounds with slightly modified ARM-PCR. The opening two PCR rounds, around 11 cycles each, paired TRBV1-TRBV30 forward primers with a C-beta reverse primer. MiXCR was run by TCRdb on the multiplex PCR reads, yielding one entry per CDR3 protein. Among about 190,000 distinct CDR3 sequences listed, 70% to 90% were seen once. DNA and RNA were both co-extracted from approximately 22-30 mg of bulk tissue that had not been sorted. The proportion of viable tumor cells exceeded 80% in every tumor sample. The CDR3 contains 13 residues. The germline gives CDR1 SQVTM, CDR2 ANQGSEA. Remarks on this clonotype: Its ends do not fully match the called genes, so a read error is possible.

The sequence derives from a middle-aged man with primary liver carcinoma and hepatitis B virus infection. V gene TRBV29-1 combines with J gene TRBJ2-7, with TRBD1 matching 9 bases. The sample was tumor tissue from primary liver carcinoma. CDR3 DNA: TGCAGCCTCACCGGGACAGGGTTCAACGAGCAGCACTTC. The encoded protein is CSLTGTGFNEQHF.